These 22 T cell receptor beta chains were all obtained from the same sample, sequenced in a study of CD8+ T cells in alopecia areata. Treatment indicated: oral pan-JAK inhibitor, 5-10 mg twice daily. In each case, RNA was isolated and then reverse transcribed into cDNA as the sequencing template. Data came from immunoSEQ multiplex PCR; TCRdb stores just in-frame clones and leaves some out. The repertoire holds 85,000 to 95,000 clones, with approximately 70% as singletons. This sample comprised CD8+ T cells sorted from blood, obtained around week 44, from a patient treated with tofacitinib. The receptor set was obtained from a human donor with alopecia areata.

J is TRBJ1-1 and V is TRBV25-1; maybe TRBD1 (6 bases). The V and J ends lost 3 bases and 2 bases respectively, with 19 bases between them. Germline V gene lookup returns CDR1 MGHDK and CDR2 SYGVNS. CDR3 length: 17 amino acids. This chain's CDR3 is CASSDQANTGINTEAFF. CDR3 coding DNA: TGTGCCAGCAGTGACCAGGCCAATACAGGGATCAACACTGAAGCTTTCTTT.

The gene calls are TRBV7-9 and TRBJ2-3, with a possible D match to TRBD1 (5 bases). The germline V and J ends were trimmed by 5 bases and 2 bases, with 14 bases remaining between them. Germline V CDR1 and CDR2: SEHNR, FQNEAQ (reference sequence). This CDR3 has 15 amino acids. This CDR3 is CASSPAETDTDTQYF. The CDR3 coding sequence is TGTGCCAGCAGCCCCGCCGAGACAGACACAGATACGCAGTATTTT.

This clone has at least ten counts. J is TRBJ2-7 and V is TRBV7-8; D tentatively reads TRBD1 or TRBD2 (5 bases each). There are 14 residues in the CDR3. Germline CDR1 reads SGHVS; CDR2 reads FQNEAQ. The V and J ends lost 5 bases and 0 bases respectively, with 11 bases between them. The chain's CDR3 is CASSPGTVSYEQYF. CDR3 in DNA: TGTGCCAGCAGCCCAGGGACGGTCTCCTACGAGCAGTACTTC.

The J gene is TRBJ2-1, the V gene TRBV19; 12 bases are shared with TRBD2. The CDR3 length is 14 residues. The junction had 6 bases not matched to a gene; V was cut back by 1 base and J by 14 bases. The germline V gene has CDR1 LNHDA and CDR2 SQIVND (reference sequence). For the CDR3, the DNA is TGTGCCAGTAGTATAGTAGCTAGCGGGGGGGTCAAGTTCTTC. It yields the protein CASSIVASGGVKFF.

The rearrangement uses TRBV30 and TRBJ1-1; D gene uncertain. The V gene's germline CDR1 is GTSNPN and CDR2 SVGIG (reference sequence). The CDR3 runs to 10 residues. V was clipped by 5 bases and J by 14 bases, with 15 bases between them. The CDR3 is CAWGDREAFF. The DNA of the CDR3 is TGTGCCTGGGGAGACCGAGAGGCGTTCTTT.

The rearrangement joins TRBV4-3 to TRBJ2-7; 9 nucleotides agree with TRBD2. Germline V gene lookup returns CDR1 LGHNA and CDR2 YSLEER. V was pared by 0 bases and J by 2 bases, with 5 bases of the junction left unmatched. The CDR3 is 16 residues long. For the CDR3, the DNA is TGCGCCAGCAGCCAAGATAGGGCTAGCGGGACCTACGAGCAGTACTTC. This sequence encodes CASSQDRASGTYEQYF.

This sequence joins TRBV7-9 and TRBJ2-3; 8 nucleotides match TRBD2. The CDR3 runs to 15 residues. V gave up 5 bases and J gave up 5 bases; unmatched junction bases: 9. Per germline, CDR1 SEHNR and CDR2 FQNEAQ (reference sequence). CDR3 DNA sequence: TGTGCCAGCAGCCCAAGTAGCGGGGTGGTAGATACGCAGTATTTT. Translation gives CASSPSSGVVDTQYF. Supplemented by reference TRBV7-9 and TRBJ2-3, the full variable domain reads DTGVSQNPRHKITKRGQNVTFRCDPISEHNRLYWYRQTLGQGPEFLTYFQNEAQLEKSRLLSDRFSAERPKGSFSTLEIQRTEQGDSAMYLCASSPSSGVVDTQYFGPGTRLTVL.

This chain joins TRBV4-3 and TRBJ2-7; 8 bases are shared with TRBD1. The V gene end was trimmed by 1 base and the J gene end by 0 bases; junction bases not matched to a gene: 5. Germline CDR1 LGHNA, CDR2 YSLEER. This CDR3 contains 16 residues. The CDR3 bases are TGCGCCAGCAGCCAAGCTTGGACAGGGAGCTCCTACGAGCAGTACTTC. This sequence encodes CASSQAWTGSSYEQYF.

The CDR3 loop reads CAWSVGGKYEQYF. For the CDR3, the DNA is TGTGCCTGGAGTGTGGGCGGGAAGTACGAGCAGTACTTC. The rearrangement joins TRBV30 to TRBJ2-7, with D possibly matching TRBD2 (6 bases). V was cut by 0 bases and J by 4 bases, with 10 bases left in between. Germline V lookup: CDR1 GTSNPN, CDR2 SVGIG (reference sequence). The CDR3 consists of 13 residues.

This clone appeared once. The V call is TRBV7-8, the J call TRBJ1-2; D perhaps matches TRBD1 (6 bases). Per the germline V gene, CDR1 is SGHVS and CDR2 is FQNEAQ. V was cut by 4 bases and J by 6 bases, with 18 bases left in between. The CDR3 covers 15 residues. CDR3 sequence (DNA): TGTGCCAGCAGCTCCGTTGGGGGCCTCTATGATGGCTACACCTTC. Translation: CASSSVGGLYDGYTF.

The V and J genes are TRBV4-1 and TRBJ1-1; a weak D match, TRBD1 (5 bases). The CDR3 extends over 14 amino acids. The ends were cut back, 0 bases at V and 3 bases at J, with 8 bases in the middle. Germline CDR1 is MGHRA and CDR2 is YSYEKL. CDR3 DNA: TGCGCCAGCAGCCAAGATGGGGGGTACACTGAAGCTTTCTTT. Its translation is CASSQDGGYTEAFF.

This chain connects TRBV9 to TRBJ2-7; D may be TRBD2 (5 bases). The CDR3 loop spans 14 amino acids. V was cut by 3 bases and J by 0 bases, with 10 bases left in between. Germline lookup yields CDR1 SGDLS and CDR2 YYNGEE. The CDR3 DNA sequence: TGTGCCAGCAGCGCCGCCGGGGACTCCTACGAGCAGTACTTC. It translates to CASSAAGDSYEQYF. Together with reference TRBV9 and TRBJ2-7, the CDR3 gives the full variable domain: DSGVTQTPKHLITATGQRVTLRCSPRSGDLSVYWYQQSLDQGLQFLIQYYNGEERAKGNILERFSAQQFPDLHSELNLSSLELGDSALYFCASSAAGDSYEQYFGPGTRLTVT.

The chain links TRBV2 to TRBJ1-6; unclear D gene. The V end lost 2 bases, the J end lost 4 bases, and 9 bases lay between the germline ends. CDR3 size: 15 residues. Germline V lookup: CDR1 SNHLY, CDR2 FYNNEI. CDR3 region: CASSEWAAYNSPLHF. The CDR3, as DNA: TGTGCCAGCAGTGAATGGGCGGCTTATAATTCACCCCTCCACTTT.

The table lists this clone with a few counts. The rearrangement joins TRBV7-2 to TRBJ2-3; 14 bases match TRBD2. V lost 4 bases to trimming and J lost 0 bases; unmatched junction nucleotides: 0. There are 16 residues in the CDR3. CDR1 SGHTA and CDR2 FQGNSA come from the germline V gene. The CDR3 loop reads CASSWTSGRSTDTQYF. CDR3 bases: TGTGCCAGCAGCTGGACTAGCGGGAGGAGCACAGATACGCAGTATTTT.

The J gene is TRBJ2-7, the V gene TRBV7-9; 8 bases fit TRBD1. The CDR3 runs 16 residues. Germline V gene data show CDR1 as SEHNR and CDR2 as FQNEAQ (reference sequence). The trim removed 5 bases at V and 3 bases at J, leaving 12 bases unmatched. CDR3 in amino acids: CASSPPLDDRGYEQYF. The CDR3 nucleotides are TGTGCCAGCAGCCCCCCGTTGGACGACAGGGGCTACGAGCAGTACTTC.

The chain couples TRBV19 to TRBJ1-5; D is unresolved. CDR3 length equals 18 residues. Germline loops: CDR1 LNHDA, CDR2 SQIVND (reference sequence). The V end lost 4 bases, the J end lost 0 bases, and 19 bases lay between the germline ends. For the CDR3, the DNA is TGTGCCAGTAGTACCGACCTCCTGGACGGGTATAGCAATCAGCCCCAGCATTTT. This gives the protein CASSTDLLDGYSNQPQHF. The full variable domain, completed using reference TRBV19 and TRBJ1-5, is DGGITQSPKYLFRKEGQNVTLSCEQNLNHDAMYWYRQDPGQGLRLIYYSQIVNDFQKGDIAEGYSVSREKKESFPLTVTSAQKNPTAFYLCASSTDLLDGYSNQPQHFGDGTRLSIL.

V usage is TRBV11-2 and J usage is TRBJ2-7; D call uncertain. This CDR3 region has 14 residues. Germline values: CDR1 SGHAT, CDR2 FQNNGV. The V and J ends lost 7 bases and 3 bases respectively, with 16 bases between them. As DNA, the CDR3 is TGTGCCAGCAAGATCGAGGATGGGGACTACGAGCAGTACTTC. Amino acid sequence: CASKIEDGDYEQYF.

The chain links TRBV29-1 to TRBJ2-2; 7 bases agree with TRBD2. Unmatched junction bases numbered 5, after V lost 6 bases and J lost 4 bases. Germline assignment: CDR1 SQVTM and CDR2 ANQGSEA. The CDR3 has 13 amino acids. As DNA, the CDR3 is TGCAGCGTGCTACTAGCGAGCACCGGGGAGCTGTTTTTT. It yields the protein CSVLLASTGELFF.

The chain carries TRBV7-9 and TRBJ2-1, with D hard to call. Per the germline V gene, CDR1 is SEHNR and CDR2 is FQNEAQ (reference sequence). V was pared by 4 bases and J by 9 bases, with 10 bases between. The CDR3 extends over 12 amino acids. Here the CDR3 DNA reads TGTGCCAGCAGCTACCTAGAAAGTGAGCAGTTCTTC. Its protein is CASSYLESEQFF.

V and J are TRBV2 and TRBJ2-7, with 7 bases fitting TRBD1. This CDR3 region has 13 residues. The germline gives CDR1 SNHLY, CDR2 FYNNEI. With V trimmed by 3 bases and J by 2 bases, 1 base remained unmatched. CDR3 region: CASSDRGTYEQYF. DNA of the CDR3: TGTGCCAGCAGTGACAGGGGGACCTACGAGCAGTACTTC.

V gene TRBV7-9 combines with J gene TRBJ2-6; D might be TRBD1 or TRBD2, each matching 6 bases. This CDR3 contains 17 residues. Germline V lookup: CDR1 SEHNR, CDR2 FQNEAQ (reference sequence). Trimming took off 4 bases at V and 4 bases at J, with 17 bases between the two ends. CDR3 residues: CASSSTVGGSGANVLTF. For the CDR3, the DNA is TGTGCCAGCAGCTCGACGGTCGGGGGCTCCGGGGCCAACGTCCTGACTTTC.

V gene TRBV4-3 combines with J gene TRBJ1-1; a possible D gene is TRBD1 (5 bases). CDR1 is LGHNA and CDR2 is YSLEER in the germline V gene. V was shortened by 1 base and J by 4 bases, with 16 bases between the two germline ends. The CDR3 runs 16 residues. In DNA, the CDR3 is TGCGCCAGCAGCCAAGCGGCGAGGGGAGGCCGCACTGAAGCTTTCTTT. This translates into CASSQAARGGRTEAFF.